A single sample gave rise to the 27 T cell receptor beta chains below, sequenced in a study of vaccination and CD4 T cells after COVID-19. The antigens these receptors bind are not known. Sequencing of the DNA from cultured CD4+ T cells was carried out with the Oncomine TCR Beta short-read assay. TCRdb used MiXCR to reprocess the PCR reads, holding one entry per CDR3 protein. Among fewer than 20,000 distinct CDR3 sequences, about 40% were seen once, and the ten largest hold 7% to 8.5%. Documented treatment: 10-day PBMC culture with coronavirus spike peptide pools or control peptides (ViraFEST assay). The sequenced sample consisted of CD4+ T cells from blood, cultured in vitro. All receptors derive from a human donor who had recovered from COVID-19.

The chain recombines TRBV5-5 with TRBJ2-5; tentatively, D is TRBD1 (6 bases). The CDR3 totals 11 residues. Germline loops: CDR1 SGHKS, CDR2 YYEKEE (reference sequence). The germline V and J ends were trimmed by 0 bases and 9 bases, with 6 bases remaining between them. The CDR3 nucleotides read TGTGCCAGCAGCTTGGAGGGGGCCCAGTACTTC. Encoded protein: CASSLEGAQYF.

The rearrangement joins TRBV30 to TRBJ2-3, with 8 bases that match TRBD2. Germline V CDR1 and CDR2: GTSNPN, SVGIG (reference sequence). The CDR3 loop spans 13 amino acids. With 3 bases clipped from V and 5 bases from J, the junction kept 4 bases outside the gene matches. CDR3 sequence (DNA): TGTGCCTGGAGCCATCTAGCGGGAGATACGCAGTATTTT. As protein: CAWSHLAGDTQYF.

The V call is TRBV20-1, the J call TRBJ2-1; D is possibly TRBD1 or TRBD2 (5 bases each). Germline CDR1 and CDR2: DFQATT and SNEGSKA (reference sequence). This CDR3 spans 15 amino acids. With 1 base removed from V and 0 bases from J, the gap between germline ends came to 10 bases. CDR3 nucleotide sequence: TGCAGTGCTAGAGTTCCAGGGAGCTCCTACAATGAGCAGTTCTTC. Amino acids: CSARVPGSSYNEQFF.

This clonotype was counted only a few times. This sequence joins TRBV23-1 and TRBJ1-2; possible D gene TRBD1, 6 bases. Being an ORF, TRBV23-1 has a function that is uncertain. V gave up 3 bases and J gave up 5 bases, with 16 bases separating them. The CDR3 loop spans 15 amino acids. The CDR3 region has the DNA TGCGCCAGCAGTCACCCCGGACAGATTAGTTATGGCTACACCTTC. Protein sequence: CASSHPGQISYGYTF.

The rearrangement links TRBV28 to TRBJ1-1; D gene unclear. CDR1 and CDR2 (germline): MDHEN, SYDVKM. This CDR3 spans 13 amino acids. Deletions cut 2 bases from V and 1 base from J, with 5 bases between. The CDR3 DNA reads as TGTGCCAGCAGTTTAAGACAGAACACTGAAGCTTTCTTT. Residues: CASSLRQNTEAFF.

This clonotype is classed as medium-sized. The gene calls are TRBV6-1 and TRBJ1-5; no clear D gene. Per the germline V gene, CDR1 is MNHNS and CDR2 is SASEGT. The CDR3 runs to 13 residues. The V gene lost 1 base and the J gene lost 4 bases, with 5 bases spanning the gap. DNA for the CDR3: TGTGCCAGCAGTGAAGGGGGTAATCAGCCCCAGCATTTT. It is translated as CASSEGGNQPQHF.

The rearrangement uses TRBV12-3 or TRBV12-4 and TRBJ1-1; D is possibly TRBD1 (5 bases). Trimming took off 3 bases at V and 11 bases at J, with 13 bases between the two ends. The CDR3 runs 12 residues. CDR3 DNA: TGTGCCAGCAGTTTTGACAGAGTGGTTGCTTTCTTT. Residues: CASSFDRVVAFF.

The rearrangement joins TRBV20-1 to TRBJ2-2, with TRBD2 identical over 10 bases. This CDR3 has 14 residues. V lost 6 bases and J lost 7; bases outside the gene matches: 8. Per the germline V gene, CDR1 is DFQATT and CDR2 is SNEGSKA (reference sequence). The CDR3 spells CSASYSGRHGELFF. The CDR3 DNA reads TGCAGTGCGTCCTATAGCGGGAGGCACGGGGAGCTGTTTTTT.

The J gene is TRBJ2-1, the V gene TRBV6-5; 10 bases align to TRBD1. This CDR3 contains 16 residues. Per the germline V gene, CDR1 is MNHEY and CDR2 is SVGAGI. Trimming took 1 base from V and 6 from J; bases not matched to a gene: 6. Written as DNA, the CDR3 is TGTGCCAGCAGTTACTACCGGGACAGGGGTATCAATGAGCAGTTCTTC. It specifies CASSYYRDRGINEQFF.

The rearrangement links TRBV20-1 to TRBJ1-5; 9 bases align to TRBD1. The CDR3 covers 15 residues. CDR1 is DFQATT and CDR2 is SNEGSKA in the germline V gene (reference sequence). The junction had 2 bases not matched to a gene; V was cut back by 0 bases and J by 2 bases. DNA for the CDR3: TGCAGTGCTAGAGAAACAGGGGGCGGCAATCAGCCCCAGCATTTT. Translation gives CSARETGGGNQPQHF.

This chain joins TRBV19 and TRBJ2-1; D perhaps matches TRBD2 (6 bases). V was cut by 7 bases and J by 2 bases, with 18 bases left in between. In germline, CDR1 is LNHDA, CDR2 SQIVND (reference sequence). The CDR3 totals 16 residues. In nucleotides, the CDR3 is TGTGCCAGTAAGGCACCGGGACTGGGCACCTACAATGAGCAGTTCTTC. Its protein is CASKAPGLGTYNEQFF. Full variable domain (remainder filled in from reference TRBV19 and TRBJ2-1): DGGITQSPKYLFRKEGQNVTLSCEQNLNHDAMYWYRQDPGQGLRLIYYSQIVNDFQKGDIAEGYSVSREKKESFPLTVTSAQKNPTAFYLCASKAPGLGTYNEQFFGPGTRLTVL.

The chain employs TRBV30 and TRBJ1-6, with D hard to call. CDR3 size: 11 residues. Germline V gives CDR1 GTSNPN, CDR2 SVGIG (reference sequence). The germline V and J ends were trimmed by 4 bases and 10 bases, with 8 bases remaining between them. The CDR3 sequence: CAWNRRSPLHF. The CDR3 DNA reads TGTGCCTGGAATCGCCGCTCACCCCTCCACTTT.

This clonotype was found a few times. The gene calls are TRBV6-5 and TRBJ2-1; the match to TRBD2 covers 7 bases. V was clipped by 4 bases and J by 13 bases; unmatched bases: 4. The CDR3 is 11 amino acids. The germline V gene has CDR1 MNHEY and CDR2 SVGAGI. The CDR3 is CASSSRGIQFF. For the CDR3, the DNA is TGTGCCAGCAGTTCGCGGGGGATACAGTTCTTC.

There are a few counts of this clonotype. The chain has TRBV6-5 and TRBJ2-3; 10 bases map to TRBD1. The CDR3 has 15 amino acids. V lost 2 bases, J lost 2 bases, and 1 base stayed unmatched. The germline V gene encodes CDR1 MNHEY and CDR2 SVGAGI. The CDR3: CASSYGTGDTDTQYF. CDR3 DNA sequence: TGTGCCAGCAGTTACGGGACAGGGGACACAGATACGCAGTATTTT.

The rearrangement uses TRBV6-1 and TRBJ1-2; the match to TRBD1 covers 7 bases. This CDR3 region has 13 residues. Per the germline V gene, CDR1 is MNHNS and CDR2 is SASEGT. V lost 10 bases, J lost 0 bases, and 5 bases stayed unmatched. Written as DNA, the CDR3 is TGTGCCACCGCGGACAGGCCTAACTATGGCTACACCTTC. It specifies CATADRPNYGYTF.

This chain links TRBV7-2 with TRBJ2-2; D perhaps matches TRBD2 (5 bases). Trimming removed 6 bases from V and 6 bases from J, with 14 bases in between. The CDR3 contains 14 residues. In germline, CDR1 is SGHTA, CDR2 FQGNSA. DNA for the CDR3: TGTGCCAGCAGACCCCTTGGAGCGGCCGGGGAGCTGTTTTTT. Translation: CASRPLGAAGELFF.

In its sample, this clonotype ranks as medium-sized (0.01 to 0.1%). For the CDR3, the DNA is TGTGCCAGCAGATCGGTCGGCGCGAACTCCTACGAGCAGTACTTC. Translation: CASRSVGANSYEQYF. The chain links TRBV25-1 to TRBJ2-7; D remains unclear. Germline CDR1 is MGHDK and CDR2 is SYGVNS. The CDR3 is 15 amino acids. V gave up 6 bases and J gave up 0 bases, with 15 bases separating them.

This clonotype was counted only a few times. The rearrangement uses TRBV6-5 and TRBJ2-3; 7 bases map to TRBD2. The V gene's germline CDR1 is MNHEY and CDR2 SVGAGI. V trimming: 2 bases; J trimming: 2 bases; junction bases outside the gene matches: 7. There are 16 residues in the CDR3. The CDR3 region is CASSYGAGDHTDTQYF. CDR3 bases: TGTGCCAGCAGTTACGGGGCGGGAGACCACACAGATACGCAGTATTTT.

The chain couples TRBV20-1 to TRBJ2-5, with D possibly being TRBD2 (6 bases). The V end lost 3 bases, the J end lost 5 bases, and 19 bases lay between the germline ends. Germline V gives CDR1 DFQATT, CDR2 SNEGSKA (reference sequence). This CDR3 is 15 amino acids long. DNA of the CDR3: TGCAGTGCTAGTCCTATTGCGGGACTCCCGGAGACCCAGTACTTC. Protein sequence: CSASPIAGLPETQYF.

V and J are TRBV19 and TRBJ2-1, with 9 bases identical to TRBD2. The CDR3 totals 17 residues. V lost 7 bases and J lost 8; bases outside the gene matches: 18. CDR1 is LNHDA and CDR2 is SQIVND in the germline V gene (reference sequence). The chain's CDR3 is CASIGGLVAGGPDEQFF. CDR3 DNA sequence: TGTGCCAGTATAGGTGGACTTGTTGCGGGAGGGCCGGATGAGCAGTTCTTC.

The rearrangement uses TRBV12-3 or TRBV12-4 and TRBJ2-1, with TRBD2 matching over 7 bases. Trimming at V came to 6 bases and at J to 1 base, leaving 6 bases not matched to a gene. The CDR3 spans 15 residues. The CDR3 nucleotides read TGTGCCAGCAGATTTAGCGGGCGGTCCTACAATGAGCAGTTCTTC. It specifies CASRFSGRSYNEQFF.

The chain combines TRBV6-5 with TRBJ2-6; TRBD2 agrees at 8 bases. This CDR3 has 17 residues. The junction had 3 bases not matched to a gene; V was cut back by 2 bases and J by 0 bases. Germline-derived CDR1 and CDR2 are MNHEY and SVGAGI. The CDR3 is CASSYGGGTSGANVLTF. The DNA of the CDR3 is TGTGCCAGCAGTTACGGCGGGGGGACCTCTGGGGCCAACGTCCTGACTTTC.

V gene TRBV14 combines with J gene TRBJ2-1; tentative D call: TRBD1 (5 bases). Germline V CDR1 and CDR2: SGHDN, FVKESK. Trimming left V 1 base short and J 15 bases short, with 13 bases between. The CDR3 is 12 residues long. The CDR3 nucleotides read TGTGCCAGCAGCCAAGTATTGGGGCGTCGGTTCTTC. It is translated as CASSQVLGRRFF.

This chain connects TRBV7-9 to TRBJ1-1, with a possible D match to TRBD1 (5 bases). The CDR3 contains 14 residues. Germline V lookup: CDR1 SEHNR, CDR2 FQNEAQ (reference sequence). Trimming removed 6 bases from V and 4 bases from J, with 15 bases in between. CDR3 sequence: CASSSQGFGTEAFF. In DNA form, the CDR3 reads TGTGCCAGCAGTTCCCAGGGCTTCGGCACTGAAGCTTTCTTT.

This clonotype turned up a few times. The rearrangement uses TRBV7-7 and TRBJ2-2, with a tentative D call TRBD2 (5 bases). Trimming shortened V by 4 bases and J by 3 bases, and 9 bases separated the two germline ends. The germline V gene encodes CDR1 SSHAT and CDR2 FNYEAQ (reference sequence). CDR3 length: 14 residues. The CDR3 DNA reads as TGTGCCAGCAGCTACAGCGGTTACACCGGGGAGCTGTTTTTT. Its protein product is CASSYSGYTGELFF.

J is TRBJ2-5 and V is TRBV10-3, with D hard to call. With 0 bases removed from V and 5 bases from J, the gap between germline ends came to 13 bases. This CDR3 has 15 residues. Germline V lookup: CDR1 ENHRY, CDR2 SYGVKD. CDR3 in amino acids: CAISESSGSGETQYF. The DNA for the CDR3 is TGTGCCATCAGTGAGTCGAGTGGATCCGGGGAGACCCAGTACTTC.

Written as DNA, the CDR3 is TGTGCCAGCAGTTACTCGGACAGGGCCTATAATTCACCCCTCCACTTT. It translates to CASSYSDRAYNSPLHF. The gene calls are TRBV6-5 and TRBJ1-6; 8 nucleotides match TRBD1. Germline V CDR1 and CDR2: MNHEY, SVGAGI. Unmatched junction bases numbered 0, after V lost 0 bases and J lost 2 bases. The CDR3 is made up of 16 amino acids.